This is a list of T cell receptor beta chains from one sample in a study of blood T cell repertoires in COVID-19. Using immunoSEQ multiplex PCR, the repertoire was profiled, and TCRdb retains in-frame clones only, with some absent. The sample holds under 300,000 clones; approximately 85% are singletons and the top ten take roughly 12%. What was sequenced was peripheral blood. The receptors here all came from a man older than 75 with acute or convalescent COVID-19. Each CDR3 is given with its conserved first and last residue. D genes are given only for firm matches. Clone size appears in some rows only: once, few, many, or a class for an expanded clone.

CDR3 DNA: TGTGCCACCTCCCGACAGCCGAATCAGCCCCAGCATTTT
CDR3 protein: CATSRQPNQPQHF
clone size: .
J gene: TRBJ1-5
V gene: TRBV19
CDR3 length: 13
D gene: .

CDR3 DNA: TGTGCCAGCAACGGGGGAGGCCCATCCTACAATGAGCAGTTCTTC
CDR3 protein: CASNGGGPSYNEQFF
clone size: .
J gene: TRBJ2-1
V gene: TRBV14
CDR3 length: 15
D gene: .

CDR3 DNA: TGTGCCAGCAGCCAAGAGGGTGGCAGGGTGAGTGGCTACACCTTC
CDR3 protein: CASSQEGGRVSGYTF
clone size: once
J gene: TRBJ1-2
V gene: TRBV4-2
CDR3 length: 15
D gene: .

CDR3 DNA: TGTGCCAGCAGCTCCTCCGGGAACCACTATTATAGCAATCAGCCCCAGCATTTT
CDR3 protein: CASSSSGNHYYSNQPQHF
clone size: .
J gene: TRBJ1-5
V gene: TRBV5-5
CDR3 length: 18
D gene: .

CDR3 DNA: TGCGCCAGCAGCCCACAGACGAACACTGAAGCTTTCTTT
CDR3 protein: CASSPQTNTEAFF
clone size: .
J gene: TRBJ1-1
V gene: TRBV5-1
CDR3 length: 13
D gene: .

CDR3 DNA: TGTGCCAGCACCTGGGACCTGGGAGGGAACCAGTACTTC
CDR3 protein: CASTWDLGGNQYF
clone size: .
J gene: TRBJ2-5
V gene: TRBV12-3/TRBV12-4
CDR3 length: 13
D gene: TRBD2

CDR3 DNA: TGTGCCAGCAGCCAAGCTGGGACAGGGGTCCAGCAGCCCCAGCATTTT
CDR3 protein: CASSQAGTGVQQPQHF
clone size: .
J gene: TRBJ1-5
V gene: TRBV3-1/TRBV3-2
CDR3 length: 16
D gene: TRBD1

CDR3 DNA: TGTGCCTCTTCCGACGGGAGGGAATCTCAGCCCCAGCATTTT
CDR3 protein: CASSDGRESQPQHF
clone size: .
J gene: TRBJ1-5
V gene: TRBV19
CDR3 length: 14
D gene: .

CDR3 DNA: TGTGCCAGCAGCTTAGCGGCATCCCAAGAGACCCAGTACTTC
CDR3 protein: CASSLAASQETQYF
clone size: .
J gene: TRBJ2-5
V gene: TRBV7-2
CDR3 length: 14
D gene: .

CDR3 DNA: TGTGCCAGCAGCCAGGGACAGGGGGGTAATTCACCCCTCCACTTT
CDR3 protein: CASSQGQGGNSPLHF
clone size: .
J gene: TRBJ1-6
V gene: TRBV5-4
CDR3 length: 15
D gene: TRBD1

CDR3 DNA: TGTGCCAGCAGCTTAGCCGGGACGGACTACATGAACACTGAAGCTTTCTTT
CDR3 protein: CASSLAGTDYMNTEAFF
clone size: few
J gene: TRBJ1-1
V gene: TRBV11-2
CDR3 length: 17
D gene: .

CDR3 DNA: TGTGCTAGCGGTCCGGACAGGGGAAATGAGCAGTTCTTC
CDR3 protein: CASGPDRGNEQFF
clone size: .
J gene: TRBJ2-1
V gene: TRBV7-7
CDR3 length: 13
D gene: TRBD1

CDR3 DNA: TGTGCCAGCAGCAGGGGGCGCATAGATGAGCAGTTCTTC
CDR3 protein: CASSRGRIDEQFF
clone size: once
J gene: TRBJ2-1
V gene: TRBV3-1/TRBV3-2
CDR3 length: 13
D gene: TRBD1

CDR3 DNA: TGTGCCAGCAGCTTAGCGTTAGGGACAGGGGGACGCAGCAATCAGCCCCAGCATTTT
CDR3 protein: CASSLALGTGGRSNQPQHF
clone size: .
J gene: TRBJ1-5
V gene: TRBV7-2
CDR3 length: 19
D gene: TRBD1

CDR3 DNA: TGTGCCAGCAGCTTGGGCAGGGTGAGTCAGCCCCAGCATTTT
CDR3 protein: CASSLGRVSQPQHF
clone size: .
J gene: TRBJ1-5
V gene: TRBV5-6
CDR3 length: 14
D gene: .

CDR3 DNA: TGTGCCAGCAGCCCCACGCGACAGAGTGGTTCACCCCTCCACTTT
CDR3 protein: CASSPTRQSGSPLHF
clone size: .
J gene: TRBJ1-6
V gene: TRBV3-1/TRBV3-2
CDR3 length: 15
D gene: .

CDR3 DNA: TGTGCCAGCAGTGGGGGGCACAGTTCCAAGGTGACCCAGTACTTC
CDR3 protein: CASSGGHSSKVTQYF
clone size: .
J gene: TRBJ2-5
V gene: TRBV2
CDR3 length: 15
D gene: .

CDR3 DNA: TGTGCCAGCTCACCGGGGACAGCCGATGGCTACACCTTC
CDR3 protein: CASSPGTADGYTF
clone size: .
J gene: TRBJ1-2
V gene: TRBV18
CDR3 length: 13
D gene: TRBD1

CDR3 DNA: TGTGCCAGTAATTCCAGGGGTGGGAATCAGCCCCAGCATTTT
CDR3 protein: CASNSRGGNQPQHF
clone size: .
J gene: TRBJ1-5
V gene: TRBV19
CDR3 length: 14
D gene: .

CDR3 DNA: TGTGCCAGGGGGGAGGCTTACACAGATACGCAGTATTTT
CDR3 protein: CARGEAYTDTQYF
clone size: .
J gene: TRBJ2-3
V gene: TRBV6-4
CDR3 length: 13
D gene: .

CDR3 DNA: TGTGCCAGCAGAAACAGGGATCGGTATGGCTACACCTTC
CDR3 protein: CASRNRDRYGYTF
clone size: .
J gene: TRBJ1-2
V gene: TRBV28
CDR3 length: 13
D gene: .

CDR3 DNA: TGTGCCAGCCTAACCAGGGGCTCCTACGAGCAGTACTTC
CDR3 protein: CASLTRGSYEQYF
clone size: .
J gene: TRBJ2-7
V gene: TRBV28
CDR3 length: 13
D gene: .

CDR3 DNA: TGTGCCAGCAGCTTAGCGCGTTCTGGACACTACGAGCAGTACTTC
CDR3 protein: CASSLARSGHYEQYF
clone size: .
J gene: TRBJ2-7
V gene: TRBV7-2
CDR3 length: 15
D gene: .

CDR3 DNA: TGTGCCAGTAGACCTCAGCGGGGACAGGGAAGTTTGTATGGCTACACCTTC
CDR3 protein: CASRPQRGQGSLYGYTF
clone size: once
J gene: TRBJ1-2
V gene: TRBV19
CDR3 length: 17
D gene: TRBD1

CDR3 DNA: TGTGCCAGCGGATCGGACAGGGATGGAGATACGCAGTATTTT
CDR3 protein: CASGSDRDGDTQYF
clone size: .
J gene: TRBJ2-3
V gene: TRBV2
CDR3 length: 14
D gene: TRBD1

CDR3 DNA: TGCAGCTCAACCGGGGGACAGGGGGCCGCAGATACGCAGTATTTT
CDR3 protein: CSSTGGQGAADTQYF
clone size: .
J gene: TRBJ2-3
V gene: TRBV29-1
CDR3 length: 15
D gene: TRBD1

CDR3 DNA: TGTGCCAGCAGTCCCCGGGACAGGGTCTATGGCTACACCTTC
CDR3 protein: CASSPRDRVYGYTF
clone size: once
J gene: TRBJ1-2
V gene: TRBV6-6
CDR3 length: 14
D gene: TRBD1

CDR3 DNA: TGTGCCAGCAGCGGGGGCGGGAGGGCCGCTTACAATGAGCAGTTCTTC
CDR3 protein: CASSGGGRAAYNEQFF
clone size: .
J gene: TRBJ2-1
V gene: TRBV5-4
CDR3 length: 16
D gene: TRBD2

CDR3 DNA: TGTGCCAGCAGCATAATAGGGGGTAGAAGGTTGAATTCACCCCTCCACTTT
CDR3 protein: CASSIIGGRRLNSPLHF
clone size: .
J gene: TRBJ1-6
V gene: TRBV28
CDR3 length: 17
D gene: .

CDR3 DNA: TGTGCCAGCAGCTCGGGACAGGGAAACACCATATATTTT
CDR3 protein: CASSSGQGNTIYF
clone size: .
J gene: TRBJ1-3
V gene: TRBV7-2
CDR3 length: 13
D gene: TRBD1

CDR3 DNA: TGTGCCAGCAGCATGACCAGGGATTCACCCCTCCACTTT
CDR3 protein: CASSMTRDSPLHF
clone size: .
J gene: TRBJ1-6
V gene: TRBV11-2
CDR3 length: 13
D gene: .

CDR3 DNA: TGTGCCAGCAGTACCCTACAACAATCAGGGGAAAAACTGTTTTTT
CDR3 protein: CASSTLQQSGEKLFF
clone size: .
J gene: TRBJ1-4
V gene: TRBV28
CDR3 length: 15
D gene: .

CDR3 DNA: TGTGCCAGCAGTTACTCGGGGGGAAGGATTGGCTACACCTTC
CDR3 protein: CASSYSGGRIGYTF
clone size: .
J gene: TRBJ1-2
V gene: TRBV6-5
CDR3 length: 14
D gene: .

CDR3 DNA: TGTGCCAGCAGCAAAGCGCGAAAGGGGGACAAGGCATTCTCGGGCTATGGCTACACCTTC
CDR3 protein: CASSKARKGDKAFSGYGYTF
clone size: .
J gene: TRBJ1-2
V gene: TRBV21-1
CDR3 length: 20
D gene: .

CDR3 DNA: TGTGCCAGCAGCCTTACAGAATATTCCTCCTACGAGCAGTACTTC
CDR3 protein: CASSLTEYSSYEQYF
clone size: .
J gene: TRBJ2-7
V gene: TRBV7-2
CDR3 length: 15
D gene: .